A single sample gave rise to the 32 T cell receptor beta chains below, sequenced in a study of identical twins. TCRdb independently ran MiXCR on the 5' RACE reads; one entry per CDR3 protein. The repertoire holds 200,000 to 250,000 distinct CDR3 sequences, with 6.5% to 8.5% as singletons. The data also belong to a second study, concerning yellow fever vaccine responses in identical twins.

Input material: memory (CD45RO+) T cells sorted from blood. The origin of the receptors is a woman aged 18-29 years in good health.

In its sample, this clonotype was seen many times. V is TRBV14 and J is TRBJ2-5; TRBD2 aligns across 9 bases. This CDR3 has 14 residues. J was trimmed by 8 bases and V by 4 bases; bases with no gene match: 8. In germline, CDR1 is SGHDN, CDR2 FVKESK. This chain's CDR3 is CASSPTSGPRTQYF. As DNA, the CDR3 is TGTGCCAGCAGCCCGACTAGCGGCCCTAGAACCCAGTACTTC.

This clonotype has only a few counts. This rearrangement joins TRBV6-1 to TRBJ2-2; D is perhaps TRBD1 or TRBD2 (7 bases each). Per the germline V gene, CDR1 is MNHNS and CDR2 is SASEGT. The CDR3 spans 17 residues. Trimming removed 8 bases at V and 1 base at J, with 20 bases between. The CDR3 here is CASRQGRPSGNTGELFF. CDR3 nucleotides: TGTGCCAGCCGACAGGGAAGGCCTAGCGGGAACACCGGGGAGCTGTTTTTT.

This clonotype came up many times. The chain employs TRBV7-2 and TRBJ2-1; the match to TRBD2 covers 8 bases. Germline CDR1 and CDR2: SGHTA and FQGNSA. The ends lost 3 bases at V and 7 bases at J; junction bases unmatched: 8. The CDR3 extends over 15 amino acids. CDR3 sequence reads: CASSLDGRAGNEQFF. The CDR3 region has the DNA TGTGCCAGCAGCTTGGACGGGAGGGCCGGAAATGAGCAGTTCTTC.

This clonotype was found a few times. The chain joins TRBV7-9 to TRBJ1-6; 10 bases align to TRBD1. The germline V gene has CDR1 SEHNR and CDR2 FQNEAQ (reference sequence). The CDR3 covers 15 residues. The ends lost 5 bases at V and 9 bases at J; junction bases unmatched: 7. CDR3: CASSPPGTGASPLHF. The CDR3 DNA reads TGTGCCAGCAGCCCACCCGGGACAGGGGCTTCACCCCTCCACTTT.

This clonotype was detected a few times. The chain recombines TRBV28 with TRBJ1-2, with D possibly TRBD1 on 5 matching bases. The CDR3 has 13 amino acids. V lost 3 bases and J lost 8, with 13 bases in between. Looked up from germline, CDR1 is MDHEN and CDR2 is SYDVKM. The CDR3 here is CASSLSGARGYTF. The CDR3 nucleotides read TGTGCCAGCAGTTTGTCCGGGGCGCGAGGCTACACCTTC.

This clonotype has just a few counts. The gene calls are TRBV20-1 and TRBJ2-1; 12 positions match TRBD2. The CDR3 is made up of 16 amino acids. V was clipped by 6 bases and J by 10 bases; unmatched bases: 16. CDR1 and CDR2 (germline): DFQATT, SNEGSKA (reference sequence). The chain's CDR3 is CSARARVLAGGGEQFF. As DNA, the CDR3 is TGCAGTGCCCGGGCCAGGGTCCTAGCGGGAGGGGGGGAGCAGTTCTTC.

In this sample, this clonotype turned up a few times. The CDR3 DNA reads TGTGCCAGCAGCTTCAAGGGACAGGGGTCCTACGAGCAGTACTTC. Amino acid sequence: CASSFKGQGSYEQYF. This sequence joins TRBV7-2 and TRBJ2-7, with 10 nucleotides matching TRBD1. Germline values: CDR1 SGHTA, CDR2 FQGNSA. The CDR3 loop spans 15 amino acids. J was trimmed by 1 base and V by 3 bases; bases with no gene match: 3.

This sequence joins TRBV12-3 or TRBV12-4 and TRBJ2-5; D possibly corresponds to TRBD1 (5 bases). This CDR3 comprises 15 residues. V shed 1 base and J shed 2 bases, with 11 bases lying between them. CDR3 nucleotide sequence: TGTGCCAGCAGTTTAGTGGGGCAGAGACAAGAGACCCAGTACTTC. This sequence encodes CASSLVGQRQETQYF.

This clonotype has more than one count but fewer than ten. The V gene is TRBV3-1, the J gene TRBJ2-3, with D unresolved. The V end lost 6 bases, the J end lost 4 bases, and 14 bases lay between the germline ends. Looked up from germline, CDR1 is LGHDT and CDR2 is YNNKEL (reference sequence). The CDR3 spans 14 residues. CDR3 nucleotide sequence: TGTGCCAGCAGGGCTGAGGTAGATGCAGATACGCAGTATTTT. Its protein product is CASRAEVDADTQYF.

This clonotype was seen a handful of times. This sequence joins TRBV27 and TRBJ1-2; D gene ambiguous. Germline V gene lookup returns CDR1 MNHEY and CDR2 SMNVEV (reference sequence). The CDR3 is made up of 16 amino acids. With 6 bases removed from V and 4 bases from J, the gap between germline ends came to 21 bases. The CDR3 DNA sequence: TGTGCCAGCAGACTCTCGATTCAGGCAGGAGCCTATGGCTACACCTTC. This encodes CASRLSIQAGAYGYTF.

As DNA, the CDR3 is TGTGCTAGTGGTTTGGGGGACAGGGGACCCACAGATACGCAGTATTTT. Protein: CASGLGDRGPTDTQYF. This rearrangement joins TRBV12-5 to TRBJ2-3; the match to TRBD1 covers 10 bases. With V trimmed by 1 base and J by 2 bases, 3 bases remained unmatched. Germline V gives CDR1 LGHNT, CDR2 FRNRAP. This CDR3 region has 16 residues.

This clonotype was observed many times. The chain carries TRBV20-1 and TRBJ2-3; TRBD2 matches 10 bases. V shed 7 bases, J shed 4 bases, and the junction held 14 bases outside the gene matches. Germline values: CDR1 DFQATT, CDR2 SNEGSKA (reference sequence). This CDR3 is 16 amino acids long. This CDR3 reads CSVGTKLAGAADTQYF. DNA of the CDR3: TGCAGTGTCGGGACAAAGCTAGCGGGAGCTGCAGATACGCAGTATTTT.

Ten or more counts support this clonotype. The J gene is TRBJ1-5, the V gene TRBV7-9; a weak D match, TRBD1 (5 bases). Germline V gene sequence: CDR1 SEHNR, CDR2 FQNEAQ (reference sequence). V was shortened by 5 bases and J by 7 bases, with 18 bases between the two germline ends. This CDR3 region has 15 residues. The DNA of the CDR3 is TGTGCCAGCAGCCCGATAGGGGAGGGGAGACAGCCCCAGCATTTT. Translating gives CASSPIGEGRQPQHF.

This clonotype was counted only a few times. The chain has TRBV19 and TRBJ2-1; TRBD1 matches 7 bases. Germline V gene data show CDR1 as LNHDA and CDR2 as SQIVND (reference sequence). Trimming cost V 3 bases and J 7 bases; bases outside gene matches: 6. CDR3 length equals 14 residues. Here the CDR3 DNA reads TGTGCCAGTAGTATCCTGGGACAGCTGAATGAGCAGTTCTTC. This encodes CASSILGQLNEQFF.

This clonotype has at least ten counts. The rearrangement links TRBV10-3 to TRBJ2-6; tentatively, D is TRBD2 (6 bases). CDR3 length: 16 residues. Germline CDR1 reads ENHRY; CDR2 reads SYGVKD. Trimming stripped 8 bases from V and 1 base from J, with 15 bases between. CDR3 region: CAIHLGGKSGANVLTF. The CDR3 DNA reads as TGTGCCATCCATCTCGGGGGAAAATCTGGGGCCAACGTCCTGACTTTC.

DNA for the CDR3: TGTGCCTGGAGTAAGGGTCAGGGGTCCTACAATGAGCAGTTCTTC. Translation gives CAWSKGQGSYNEQFF. V gene TRBV30 combines with J gene TRBJ2-1; possibly TRBD1 for D (6 bases). Trimming stripped 2 bases from V and 1 base from J, with 12 bases between. Germline lookup yields CDR1 GTSNPN and CDR2 SVGIG (reference sequence). The CDR3 contains 15 residues.

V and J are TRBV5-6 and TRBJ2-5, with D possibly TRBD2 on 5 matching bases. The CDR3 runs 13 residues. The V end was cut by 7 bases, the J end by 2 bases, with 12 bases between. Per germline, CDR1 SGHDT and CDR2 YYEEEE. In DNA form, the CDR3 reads TGTGCCAGCCAAGAGGGTTCGCAAGAGACCCAGTACTTC. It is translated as CASQEGSQETQYF.

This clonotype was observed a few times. As DNA, the CDR3 is TGTGCCAGCAGTGGGGGTCTCGAAGGCTACACCTTC. This gives the protein CASSGGLEGYTF. The gene calls are TRBV6-1 and TRBJ1-2; D ambiguous. In germline, CDR1 is MNHNS, CDR2 SASEGT. V was clipped by 4 bases and J by 8 bases, with 11 bases between them. The CDR3 has 12 residues.

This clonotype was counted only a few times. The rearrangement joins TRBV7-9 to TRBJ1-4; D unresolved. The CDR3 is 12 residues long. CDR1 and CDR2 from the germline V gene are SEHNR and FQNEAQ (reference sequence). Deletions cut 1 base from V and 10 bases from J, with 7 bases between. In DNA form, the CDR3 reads TGTGCCAGCAGCTTAGGGGAAGGAAAACTGTTTTTT. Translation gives CASSLGEGKLFF.

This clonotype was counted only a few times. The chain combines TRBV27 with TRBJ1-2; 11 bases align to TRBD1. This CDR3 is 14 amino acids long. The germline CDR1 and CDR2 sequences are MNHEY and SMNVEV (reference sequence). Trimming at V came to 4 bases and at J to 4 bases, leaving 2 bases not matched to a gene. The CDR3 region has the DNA TGTGCCAGCAGTTCCGGGACAGGGGGCTATGGCTACACCTTC. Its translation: CASSSGTGGYGYTF.

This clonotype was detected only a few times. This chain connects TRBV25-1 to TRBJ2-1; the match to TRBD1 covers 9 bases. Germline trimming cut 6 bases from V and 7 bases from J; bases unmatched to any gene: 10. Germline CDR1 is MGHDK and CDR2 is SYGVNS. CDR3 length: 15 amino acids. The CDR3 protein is CASRGLRDRANEQFF. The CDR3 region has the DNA TGTGCCAGCAGGGGGCTCCGGGACAGGGCGAATGAGCAGTTCTTC.

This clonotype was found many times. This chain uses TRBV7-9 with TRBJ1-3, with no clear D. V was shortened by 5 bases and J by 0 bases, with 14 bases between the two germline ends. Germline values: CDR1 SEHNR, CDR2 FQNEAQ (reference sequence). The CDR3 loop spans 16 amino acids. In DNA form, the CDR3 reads TGTGCCAGCAGCCATGGAGGGCAGAACTCTGGAAACACCATATATTTT. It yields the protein CASSHGGQNSGNTIYF. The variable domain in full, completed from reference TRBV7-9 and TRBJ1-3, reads DTGVSQNPRHKITKRGQNVTFRCDPISEHNRLYWYRQTLGQGPEFLTYFQNEAQLEKSRLLSDRFSAERPKGSFSTLEIQRTEQGDSAMYLCASSHGGQNSGNTIYFGEGSWLTVV.

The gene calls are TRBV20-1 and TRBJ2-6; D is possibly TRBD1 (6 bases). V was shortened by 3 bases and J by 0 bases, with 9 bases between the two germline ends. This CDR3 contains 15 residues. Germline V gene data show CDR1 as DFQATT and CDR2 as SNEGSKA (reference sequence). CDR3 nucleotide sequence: TGCAGTGCTAGGGACAGTGACTCTGGGGCCAACGTCCTGACTTTC. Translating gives CSARDSDSGANVLTF.

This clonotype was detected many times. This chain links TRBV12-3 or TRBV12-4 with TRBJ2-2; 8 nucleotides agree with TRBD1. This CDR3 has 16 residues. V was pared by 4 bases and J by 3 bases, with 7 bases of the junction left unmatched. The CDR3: CASSSLLTGDTGELFF. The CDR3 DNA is TGTGCCAGCAGTTCCCTCCTGACAGGGGACACCGGGGAGCTGTTTTTT.

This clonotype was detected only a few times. CDR3 sequence reads: CATSDLSPGLAVNEQFF. DNA of the CDR3: TGTGCCACCAGTGATTTATCACCGGGACTAGCCGTTAATGAGCAGTTCTTC. This sequence joins TRBV24-1 and TRBJ2-1; TRBD2 aligns across 9 bases. The CDR3 spans 17 residues. Germline V gene data show CDR1 as KGHDR and CDR2 as SFDVKD. V gave up 1 base and J gave up 7 bases; unmatched junction bases: 10.

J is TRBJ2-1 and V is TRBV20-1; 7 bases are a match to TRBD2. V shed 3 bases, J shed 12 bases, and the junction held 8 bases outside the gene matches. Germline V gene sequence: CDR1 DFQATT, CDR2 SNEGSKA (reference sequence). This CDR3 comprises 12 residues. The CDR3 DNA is TGCAGTGCTAGCGGGGGGAAGGGCAGGCAGTTCTTC. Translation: CSASGGKGRQFF.

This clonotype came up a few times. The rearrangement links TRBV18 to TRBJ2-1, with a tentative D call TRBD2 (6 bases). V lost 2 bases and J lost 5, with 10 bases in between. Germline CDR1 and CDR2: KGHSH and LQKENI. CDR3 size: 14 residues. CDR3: CASSPVRDHNEQFF. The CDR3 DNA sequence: TGTGCCAGCTCACCAGTGCGGGACCACAATGAGCAGTTCTTC.

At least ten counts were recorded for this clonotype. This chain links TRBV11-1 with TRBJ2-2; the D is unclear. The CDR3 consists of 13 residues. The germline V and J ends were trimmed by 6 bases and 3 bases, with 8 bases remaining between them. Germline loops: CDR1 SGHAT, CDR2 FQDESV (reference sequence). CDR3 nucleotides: TGTGCCAGCAGAATAGACTACACCGGGGAGCTGTTTTTT. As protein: CASRIDYTGELFF.

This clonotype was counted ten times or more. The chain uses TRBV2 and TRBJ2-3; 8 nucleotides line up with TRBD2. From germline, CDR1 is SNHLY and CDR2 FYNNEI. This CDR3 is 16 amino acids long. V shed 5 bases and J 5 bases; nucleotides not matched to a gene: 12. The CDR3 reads CASSFTSGERGDTQYF. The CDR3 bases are TGTGCCAGCAGTTTCACTAGCGGCGAAAGAGGAGATACGCAGTATTTT.

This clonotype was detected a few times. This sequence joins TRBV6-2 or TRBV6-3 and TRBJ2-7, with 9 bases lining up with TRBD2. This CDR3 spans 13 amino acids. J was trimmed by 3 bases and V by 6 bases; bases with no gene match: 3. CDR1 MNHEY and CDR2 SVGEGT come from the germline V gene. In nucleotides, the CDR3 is TGTGCCAGCAGGATTAGCGGGAGCTACGAGCAGTACTTC. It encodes CASRISGSYEQYF.

The CDR3 DNA reads as TGCGCCAGCAGCCCGGGACAGTTGAACACTGAAGCTTTCTTT. The encoded protein is CASSPGQLNTEAFF. The rearrangement uses TRBV4-3 and TRBJ1-1; 7 nucleotides match TRBD1. CDR3 length equals 14 residues. Germline V gene data show CDR1 as LGHNA and CDR2 as YSLEER. Trimming cost V 4 bases and J 0 bases; bases outside gene matches: 2.

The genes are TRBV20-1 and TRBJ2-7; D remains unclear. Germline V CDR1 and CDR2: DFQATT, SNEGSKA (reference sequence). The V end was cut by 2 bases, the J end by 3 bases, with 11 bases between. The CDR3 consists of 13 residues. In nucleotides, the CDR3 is TGCAGTGCTAGACGAAGAGACCTCTACGAGCAGTACTTC. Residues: CSARRRDLYEQYF.